Reported below is one T cell receptor beta chain. The target antigen is unknown. The sample is drawn from a study of shared clonotypes between healthy human individuals. Overall study: Three plates were used per donor for CD4 naive, three for CD4 memory, two for CD8 naive and one for CD8 memory.

The ends lost 8 bases at V and 4 bases at J; junction bases unmatched: 9. There are 14 residues in the CDR3. Germline values: CDR1 MGHDK, CDR2 SYGVNS. General study findings and limits: Few donors restricted represented genetic and exposure-history diversity.

Assay used: immunoSEQ multiplex PCR; TCRdb lists only in-frame clones, some missing. The sample holds some 2,000,000 clones, 90% to 97% seen once. Adult Caucasians living in Nashville, Tennessee made up all of the donors. The chain recombines TRBV25-1 with TRBJ2-3; 7 bases fit TRBD2. This TCR was recovered from a young man in good health. The specimen was naive CD4+ T cells sorted from blood. Subset: CD45RA+ positively selected. The CDR3 is CASGYGGRADTQYF. In DNA form, the CDR3 reads TGTGCCAGCGGATATGGAGGGAGGGCAGATACGCAGTATTTT.